This T cell receptor beta chain was documented in a study of CD8 T cells in ankylosing spondylitis. Study outcomes and limitations: Researchers reportedly found disease-linked clones significantly enriched in matched ankylosing spondylitis synovial fluid. Blood of patients with ankylosing spondylitis appeared to be characterized by a TCR beta motif of about 8 highly homologous variants. Disease-linked clones had a CD8+ phenotype and relatively low frequency in peripheral blood.

The germline V gene has CDR1 SQVTM and CDR2 ANQGSEA. Trimming left V 0 bases short and J 2 bases short, with 7 bases between. The CDR3 length is 13 residues. Quantitative molecular-barcoded 5'-RACE generated the TCR beta libraries. TCRdb re-analysed the 5' RACE reads in MiXCR, keeping a single row per CDR3 protein. The sample records some 130,000 distinct CDR3 sequences, about 7% being singletons. This clonotype was detected many times. Antigen specificity is unknown. The sample consisted of blood, either unsorted or a sorted T cell fraction (not recorded which). This receptor was obtained from a female donor with ankylosing spondylitis or in good health (not recorded which). The V gene is TRBV29-1, the J gene TRBJ1-2; no clear D gene. CDR3 in amino acids: CSVEEAGNYGYTF. As DNA, the CDR3 is TGCAGCGTTGAAGAGGCAGGAAACTATGGCTACACCTTC.